This T cell receptor (beta chain) was sequenced for a study of control samples from healthy donors and cancer patients. TCRdb's copy holds only in-frame clones and misses some; the assay was immunoSEQ multiplex PCR. The table lists approximately 40,000 clones, about 86% of them singletons. The TCR was taken from a woman aged 60-70 years with lung cancer. The sample was PBMCs.

The CDR3 region has the DNA TGTGCCTGGAGGGAGGTTGGCGCTGAAGCTTTCTTT. Translation: CAWREVGAEAFF. The V gene is TRBV30, the J gene TRBJ1-1; D gene unclear. V was pared by 3 bases and J by 6 bases, with 11 bases between. The CDR3 spans 12 residues. CDR1 is GTSNPN and CDR2 is SVGIG in the germline V gene (reference sequence).